A single sample is the source of the 14 T cell receptor beta chains below, sequenced in a study of cytomegalovirus exposure and HLA in healthy donors. PCR used 60 Vbeta primers and 13 Jbeta primers. Clones were sequenced by immunoSEQ multiplex PCR, and TCRdb holds only the in-frame ones, with some missing. The table lists under 150,000 clones, around 85% of them singletons. The sequencing sample was made of PBMCs. The source of these receptors is a woman in her forties or fifties in good health and CMV-seropositive.

This clone showed up just a few times. The V and J genes are TRBV10-3 and TRBJ2-7, with 7 bases lining up with TRBD2. This CDR3 spans 14 amino acids. The V gene's germline CDR1 is ENHRY and CDR2 SYGVKD. V was pared by 4 bases and J by 0 bases, with 3 bases of the junction left unmatched. The CDR3: CAISATSDSYEQYF. The CDR3 coding sequence is TGTGCCATCAGTGCCACTAGCGACTCCTACGAGCAGTACTTC.

The chain combines TRBV7-2 with TRBJ1-2; 8 bases agree with TRBD1. Germline V CDR1 and CDR2: SGHTA, FQGNSA. The ends lost 4 bases at V and 8 bases at J; junction bases unmatched: 9. This CDR3 comprises 14 residues. This CDR3 is CASSSNHRGSGYTF. Here the CDR3 DNA reads TGTGCCAGCAGCTCCAATCACAGGGGGAGCGGCTACACCTTC.

J is TRBJ2-3 and V is TRBV15, with D unclear. The CDR3 has 14 residues. Germline assignment: CDR1 LNHNV and CDR2 YYDKDF (reference sequence). V shed 0 bases and J shed 8 bases, with 12 bases lying between them. The CDR3 nucleotides are TGTGCCACCAGCAGAGATAGATTCCCAGGTACGCAGTATTTT. Amino acids: CATSRDRFPGTQYF. Full variable domain (outside the CDR3, taken from reference TRBV15 and TRBJ2-3): DAMVIQNPRYQVTQFGKPVTLSCSQTLNHNVMYWYQQKSSQAPKLLFHYYDKDFNNEADTPDNFQSRRPNTSFCFLDIRSPGLGDTAMYLCATSRDRFPGTQYFGPGTRLTVL.

DNA of the CDR3: TGTGCCAGCAGCTTGGCGGGGGAAAATGGCTACACCTTC. This translates into CASSLAGENGYTF. V usage is TRBV4-2 and J usage is TRBJ1-2; tentatively, D is TRBD1 (5 bases). This CDR3 contains 13 residues. The V end was cut by 5 bases, the J end by 6 bases, with 13 bases between. In germline, CDR1 is LGHNA, CDR2 YNFKEQ.

A single count supports this clone. This chain connects TRBV5-1 to TRBJ1-2; TRBD1 agrees at 7 bases. CDR3 length: 16 residues. V lost 0 bases, J lost 0 bases, and 5 bases stayed unmatched. CDR1 is SGHRS, CDR2 YFSETQ, per germline. The DNA for the CDR3 is TGCGCCAGCAGCTTGGGGCCAGGGGGACCTAACTATGGCTACACCTTC. Protein product: CASSLGPGGPNYGYTF.

This chain joins TRBV5-1 and TRBJ2-5; D gene uncertain. This CDR3 spans 12 amino acids. Germline CDR1 and CDR2: SGHRS and YFSETQ. V gave up 0 bases and J gave up 5 bases, with 5 bases separating them. This CDR3 is CASSLGAETQYF. CDR3 sequence (DNA): TGCGCCAGCAGCTTGGGGGCCGAGACCCAGTACTTC.

This chain links TRBV5-1 with TRBJ2-1, with D perhaps matching TRBD2 (6 bases). V lost 0 bases and J lost 6, with 16 bases in between. This CDR3 comprises 16 residues. The germline V gene has CDR1 SGHRS and CDR2 YFSETQ. CDR3 residues: CASSLVVTSVRNEQFF. The CDR3 bases are TGCGCCAGCAGCTTGGTTGTGACTAGTGTACGCAATGAGCAGTTCTTC.

V is TRBV11-1 and J is TRBJ2-7; a possible D gene is TRBD2 (5 bases). Trimming left V 5 bases short and J 4 bases short, with 15 bases between. The CDR3 is 14 residues long. Germline V gene lookup returns CDR1 SGHAT and CDR2 FQDESV (reference sequence). CDR3 protein: CASSPGIGPYEQYF. The CDR3 region has the DNA TGTGCCAGCAGCCCCGGGATAGGACCTTACGAGCAGTACTTC.

The chain joins TRBV5-1 to TRBJ2-3; the D is unclear. Germline loops: CDR1 SGHRS, CDR2 YFSETQ. This CDR3 contains 16 residues. The germline V and J ends were trimmed by 0 bases and 4 bases, with 15 bases remaining between them. The CDR3 nucleotides are TGCGCCAGCAGCTTGGTCCCCTTTTCGGGTGCAGATACGCAGTATTTT. Translating gives CASSLVPFSGADTQYF.

The chain couples TRBV4-3 to TRBJ1-4; TRBD1 might be the D (6 bases). V was clipped by 4 bases and J by 6 bases, with 18 bases between them. This CDR3 has 16 residues. Germline loops: CDR1 LGHNA, CDR2 YSLEER. CDR3: CASSRYSTGSDEKLFF. The DNA for the CDR3 is TGCGCCAGCAGCCGGTACTCGACAGGTAGCGATGAAAAACTGTTTTTT.

The rearrangement links TRBV6-6 to TRBJ1-1, with 7 bases lining up with TRBD1. V lost 5 bases and J lost 11; bases outside the gene matches: 8. The CDR3 has 12 amino acids. Germline V lookup: CDR1 MNHNY, CDR2 SVGAGI (reference sequence). CDR3 amino acids: CASSTDRVSAFF. DNA of the CDR3: TGTGCCAGCAGTACCGACAGGGTGTCGGCTTTCTTT.

The rearrangement uses TRBV19 and TRBJ1-3, with 7 positions matching TRBD1. The CDR3 sequence is 15 residues long. V was clipped by 5 bases and J by 2 bases; unmatched bases: 6. Germline V gene sequence: CDR1 LNHDA, CDR2 SQIVND (reference sequence). CDR3 sequence: CASSANRGAGNTIYF. CDR3 nucleotides: TGTGCCAGTAGTGCGAACAGGGGAGCTGGAAACACCATATATTTT.

V and J are TRBV19 and TRBJ1-6; D unclear. Germline values: CDR1 LNHDA, CDR2 SQIVND (reference sequence). The V and J ends lost 7 bases and 3 bases respectively, with 10 bases between them. The CDR3 is 14 residues long. In DNA, the CDR3 is TGTGCCAGTACGCCCGAGATCTATAATTCACCCCTCCACTTT. This codes for CASTPEIYNSPLHF.

J is TRBJ1-4 and V is TRBV5-1; D ambiguous. CDR1 SGHRS and CDR2 YFSETQ come from the germline V gene. V was shortened by 3 bases and J by 0 bases, with 15 bases between the two germline ends. The CDR3 has 17 residues. The CDR3 sequence is CASSSDAADTTNEKLFF. For the CDR3, the DNA is TGCGCCAGCAGCTCGGATGCGGCCGATACAACTAATGAAAAACTGTTTTTT.